Below are 23 T cell receptor beta chains sequenced from a single sample in a study of T-cell reconstitution after alpha-beta-depleted transplantation in children. The TCRbeta library was prepared with unique molecular identifiers. TCRdb itself ran the PCR reads through MiXCR, one entry per CDR3 protein. Among about 490,000 distinct CDR3 sequences listed, roughly 10% were seen once. The input for sequencing was PBMCs, taken before TCRalphabeta/CD19-depleted stem cell transplant. These receptors all stem from a child aged 2 to 15 with inherited bone marrow failure, due to receive a stem cell transplant.

The chain links TRBV19 to TRBJ1-6, with TRBD1 identical over 9 bases. This CDR3 is 14 amino acids long. Germline CDR1 and CDR2: LNHDA and SQIVND (reference sequence). After removal of 6 bases from V and 13 bases from J, the junction contained 10 bases not matched to a gene. The CDR3 sequence is CASRKTGGDTPLHF. Written as DNA, the CDR3 is TGTGCCAGTAGGAAGACAGGGGGTGATACGCCCCTCCACTTT.

This clonotype appeared many times. The chain recombines TRBV2 with TRBJ2-1; TRBD2 aligns across 7 bases. The CDR3 contains 12 residues. Germline-derived CDR1 and CDR2 are SNHLY and FYNNEI. V trimming: 5 bases; J trimming: 6 bases; junction bases outside the gene matches: 1. Written as DNA, the CDR3 is TGTGCCAGCAGTCGGGGGGTCAATGAGCAGTTCTTC. This codes for CASSRGVNEQFF.

This clonotype was counted ten times or more. The chain is built from TRBV6-5 and TRBJ2-5; TRBD1 agrees at 8 bases. The germline gives CDR1 MNHEY, CDR2 SVGAGI. The CDR3 has 15 residues. After removal of 1 base from V and 2 bases from J, the junction contained 3 bases not matched to a gene. The DNA of the CDR3 is TGTGCCAGCAGTTACTGGGACAGGACACAAGAGACCCAGTACTTC. Amino acid sequence: CASSYWDRTQETQYF.

In the case of this clonotype: Since a much larger clone is just one base distant, this may be a read error. The V and J genes are TRBV4-2 and TRBJ2-7, with D possibly TRBD2 on 6 matching bases. V was shortened by 4 bases and J by 0 bases, with 16 bases between the two germline ends. CDR3 size: 16 residues. Germline loops: CDR1 LGHNA, CDR2 YNFKEQ. The CDR3 here is CASSLPEGTPSYEQYV. The CDR3 nucleotides are TGTGCCAGCAGCCTCCCCGAGGGGACTCCCTCCTACGAGCAGTACGTC.

This clonotype has ten or more counts. The chain joins TRBV6-1 to TRBJ1-4; 8 bases align to TRBD1. Germline V lookup: CDR1 MNHNS, CDR2 SASEGT. This CDR3 has 13 residues. V dropped 6 bases and J dropped 5; count of bases not matched to a gene: 2. CDR3 sequence (DNA): TGTGCCAGCAGAAGACAGGGGAATGAAAAACTGTTTTTT. It is translated as CASRRQGNEKLFF.

This clonotype occurred a few times. This chain connects TRBV20-1 to TRBJ2-5, with TRBD2 matching over 8 bases. Trimming cost V 4 bases and J 1 base; bases outside gene matches: 14. This CDR3 has 17 amino acids. Germline CDR1 is DFQATT and CDR2 is SNEGSKA (reference sequence). The CDR3 DNA reads TGCAGTGCTATTTCCCGACTAGCGAGACCTATCCAAGAGACCCAGTACTTC. Its translation: CSAISRLARPIQETQYF.

This clonotype has ten or more counts. The rearrangement uses TRBV12-3 or TRBV12-4 and TRBJ1-4; no reliable D call. There are 16 residues in the CDR3. Trimming shortened V by 5 bases and J by 8 bases, and 21 bases separated the two germline ends. The CDR3 nucleotides read TGTGCCAGCAGTCCTCGGATATGGGGTATCGGCGAAAAACTGTTTTTT. Protein: CASSPRIWGIGEKLFF.

The rearrangement uses TRBV5-1 and TRBJ2-1; 7 bases agree with TRBD1. The V segment lost 1 base and the J segment 4 bases; nucleotides outside the gene matches: 5. CDR1 is SGHRS, CDR2 YFSETQ, per germline. This CDR3 is built from 15 residues. The chain's CDR3 is CASSLYRGLYNEQFF. Here the CDR3 DNA reads TGCGCCAGCAGCTTGTACAGGGGCTTATACAATGAGCAGTTCTTC.

The table lists this clonotype with many counts. The genes are TRBV27 and TRBJ1-4; 7 bases map to TRBD1. There are 13 residues in the CDR3. CDR1 and CDR2 (germline): MNHEY, SMNVEV (reference sequence). The trim removed 3 bases at V and 10 bases at J, leaving 5 bases unmatched. DNA for the CDR3: TGTGCCAGCAGTTTTCAGTCAGGGGGAAAACTGTTTTTT. Its protein product is CASSFQSGGKLFF.

This clonotype turned up a few times. CDR3 amino acids: CATSLGRASSYEQYF. CDR3 DNA: TGTGCCACCAGCCTCGGGAGGGCCAGCTCCTACGAGCAGTACTTC. The genes are TRBV15 and TRBJ2-7, with TRBD2 matching 8 bases. The V gene end was trimmed by 5 bases and the J gene end by 0 bases; junction bases not matched to a gene: 6. The germline V gene has CDR1 LNHNV and CDR2 YYDKDF (reference sequence). The CDR3 has 15 amino acids.

This clonotype occurred a few times. The J gene is TRBJ1-2, the V gene TRBV3-1; unclear D gene. From germline, CDR1 is LGHDT and CDR2 YNNKEL (reference sequence). The CDR3 is 12 residues long. Deletions cut 3 bases from V and 5 bases from J, with 7 bases between. The CDR3 sequence: CASSQVTYGYTF. CDR3 in DNA: TGTGCCAGCAGCCAGGTTACTTATGGCTACACCTTC.

This clonotype was detected many times. The chain uses TRBV5-1 and TRBJ1-2, with D possibly being TRBD1 (6 bases). V dropped 0 bases and J dropped 5 bases, with 14 bases sitting between them. The CDR3 length is 15 residues. In germline, CDR1 is SGHRS, CDR2 YFSETQ. The CDR3 region has the DNA TGCGCCAGCAGCTTGGCCGGCAGGGGAGGGTATGGCTACACCTTC. Protein sequence: CASSLAGRGGYGYTF.

There are many counts of this clonotype. The chain joins TRBV20-1 to TRBJ2-1, with a weak D call TRBD2 (5 bases). The germline V and J ends were trimmed by 6 bases and 9 bases, with 18 bases remaining between them. CDR3 length: 13 residues. Per the germline V gene, CDR1 is DFQATT and CDR2 is SNEGSKA (reference sequence). For the CDR3, the DNA is TGCAGTGCACAAAATACTAGGACCGGTGAGCAGTTCTTC. It is translated as CSAQNTRTGEQFF.

V and J are TRBV20-1 and TRBJ2-1; D call uncertain. This CDR3 has 14 residues. The germline CDR1 and CDR2 sequences are DFQATT and SNEGSKA (reference sequence). The V and J ends lost 3 bases and 5 bases respectively, with 14 bases between them. The CDR3 here is CSARKLAGNNEQFF. The CDR3 DNA sequence: TGCAGTGCTAGGAAACTCGCTGGCAACAATGAGCAGTTCTTC.

Only a few counts were recorded for this clonotype. The rearrangement uses TRBV30 and TRBJ2-7, with D possibly being TRBD1 (6 bases). The CDR3 runs to 16 residues. Germline assignment: CDR1 GTSNPN and CDR2 SVGIG (reference sequence). Trimming took 5 bases from V and 3 from J, leaving 23 bases between them. The CDR3 here is CAWVPRSAGVRYEQYF. Written as DNA, the CDR3 is TGTGCCTGGGTACCCCGATCGGCAGGGGTCCGCTACGAGCAGTACTTC.

This clonotype was counted between two and nine times. CDR3 region: CASSPTGTSGWELFF. CDR3 nucleotides: TGTGCCAGCAGCCCTACCGGGACTAGCGGTTGGGAGCTGTTTTTT. The rearrangement joins TRBV11-2 to TRBJ2-2; 11 bases fit TRBD2. V gave up 5 bases and J gave up 9 bases; unmatched junction bases: 8. The CDR3 extends over 15 amino acids. Per germline, CDR1 SGHAT and CDR2 FQNNGV. Using reference TRBV11-2 and TRBJ2-2 for the parts outside the CDR3, the full variable domain is EAGVAQSPRYKIIEKRQSVAFWCNPISGHATLYWYQQILGQGPKLLIQFQNNGVVDDSQLPKDRFSAERLKGVDSTLKIQPAKLEDSAVYLCASSPTGTSGWELFFGEGSRLTVL.

This clonotype was seen ten or more times. The chain combines TRBV7-6 with TRBJ1-6, with D perhaps TRBD1 (5 bases). This CDR3 comprises 16 residues. Germline loops: CDR1 SGHVS, CDR2 FNYEAQ. Trimming shortened V by 0 bases and J by 5 bases, and 11 bases separated the two germline ends. The CDR3 loop is CASSLASGRHNSPLHF. CDR3 DNA: TGTGCCAGCAGCTTAGCCTCGGGACGGCATAATTCACCCCTCCACTTT.

This clonotype showed up many times. This chain links TRBV29-1 with TRBJ2-3; perhaps D is TRBD1 or TRBD2 (5 bases each). The germline CDR1 and CDR2 sequences are SQVTM and ANQGSEA. The V and J ends lost 3 bases and 1 base respectively, with 11 bases between them. This CDR3 has 14 residues. CDR3 nucleotide sequence: TGCAGCGTTGACAATCAGGGAGGCACAGATACGCAGTATTTT. Protein sequence: CSVDNQGGTDTQYF.

Turning to this clonotype: The junction differs from germline at one of its ends, possibly a read error. This chain connects TRBV29-1 to TRBJ1-5; D unclear. This CDR3 is built from 12 residues. The germline gives CDR1 SQVTM, CDR2 ANQGSEA. CDR3 nucleotide sequence: TGCAGCGTTAAAGACGGTCCGGGGCCCCAGCATTTT. Its translation is CSVKDGPGPQHF.

The V call is TRBV30, the J call TRBJ1-5; D is unclear. This CDR3 region has 15 residues. CDR1 is GTSNPN, CDR2 SVGIG, per germline (reference sequence). The V and J ends lost 1 base and 0 bases respectively, with 10 bases between them. CDR3 loop: CAWSAGPHSNQPQHF. DNA of the CDR3: TGTGCCTGGAGTGCCGGGCCTCATAGCAATCAGCCCCAGCATTTT.

This clonotype has at least ten counts. J is TRBJ2-1 and V is TRBV11-2; tentative D call: TRBD2 (5 bases). This CDR3 region has 18 residues. Germline values: CDR1 SGHAT, CDR2 FQNNGV. V was cut by 0 bases and J by 1 base, with 16 bases left in between. In nucleotides, the CDR3 is TGTGCCAGCAGCTTAGACCCCAAGGCTAGCATTTCCTACAATGAGCAGTTCTTC. Amino acids: CASSLDPKASISYNEQFF.

This clonotype has just one count. One end of the junction fails to match germline, which may point to a read error. The gene calls are TRBV12-3 or TRBV12-4 and TRBJ2-5; no firm D call. The CDR3 contains 12 residues. CDR3 in amino acids: CVSSLGRETQYF. Written as DNA, the CDR3 is TGTGTCAGCAGTTTAGGAAGGGAGACCCAGTACTTC.

This clonotype was detected many times. V and J are TRBV29-1 and TRBJ2-7; 12 nucleotides match TRBD2. Germline trimming cut 7 bases from V and 0 bases from J; bases unmatched to any gene: 7. Looked up from germline, CDR1 is SQVTM and CDR2 is ANQGSEA. This CDR3 spans 15 amino acids. CDR3 loop: CSAITSGRSSYEQYF. In DNA, the CDR3 is TGCAGCGCTATCACTAGCGGGAGGAGCTCCTACGAGCAGTACTTC.